Listed below are T cell receptor beta chains from one sample, sequenced in a study of CD8 T cells in ankylosing spondylitis. TCRdb re-analysed the 5' RACE reads in MiXCR, keeping a single row per CDR3 protein. The table includes about 450,000 distinct CDR3 sequences, approximately 26% detected once. Sequencing was done on a sample of blood, either unsorted or a sorted T cell fraction (not recorded which). Receptor source: a male donor with ankylosing spondylitis. The CDR3 runs from the conserved cysteine through the conserved F or W. A D gene is named only where the DNA matches it firmly. Size tells how often a clone was seen (once, few, many) or the class of an expanded clone, and some rows leave it out.

D gene,V gene,J gene,clone size,CDR3 protein,CDR3 DNA
TRBD2,TRBV20-1,TRBJ2-1,NA,CSAEKSGAFNEQFF,TGCAGTGCGGAGAAGAGCGGGGCCTTCAATGAGCAGTTCTTC
NA,TRBV20-1,TRBJ1-6,few,CSARARSPLHF,TGCAGTGCTAGGGCTCGGTCACCCCTCCACTTT
NA,TRBV20-1,TRBJ1-5,NA,CSARARGAGNQPQHF,TGCAGTGCTAGAGCCAGGGGCGCCGGCAATCAGCCCCAGCATTTT
TRBD2,TRBV3-1,TRBJ2-2,NA,CASSQGSSGTAGELFF,TGTGCCAGCAGCCAAGGGTCTAGCGGGACCGCCGGGGAGCTGTTTTTT
NA,TRBV24-1,TRBJ2-1,few,CATMLRNEQFF,TGTGCCACCATGCTACGCAATGAGCAGTTCTTC
NA,TRBV11-2,TRBJ1-1,many,CASSLNSGTEAFF,TGTGCCAGCAGCTTAAATTCGGGCACTGAAGCTTTCTTT
NA,TRBV20-1,TRBJ2-3,NA,CSATSTSGWADTQYF,TGCAGTGCTACCTCGACTAGTGGGTGGGCAGATACGCAGTATTTT
NA,TRBV20-1,TRBJ2-7,NA,CSARGWRSSYEQYF,TGCAGTGCTAGAGGCTGGAGGAGCTCCTACGAGCAGTACTTC
NA,TRBV5-1,TRBJ2-7,NA,CASSLVARGYEQYF,TGCGCCAGCAGCTTGGTAGCCAGGGGATACGAGCAGTACTTC
TRBD1,TRBV5-1,TRBJ2-2,NA,CASSPRDRGITGELFF,TGCGCCAGCAGCCCCAGGGACAGGGGTATCACCGGGGAGCTGTTTTTT
NA,TRBV24-1,TRBJ1-4,few,CATSDPGSGGEKLFF,TGTGCCACCAGTGACCCGGGATCGGGGGGCGAAAAACTGTTTTTT
TRBD1,TRBV9,TRBJ1-4,few,CASSSTGRSNEKLFF,TGTGCCAGCAGTTCGACAGGGAGATCAAATGAAAAACTGTTTTTT
NA,TRBV5-1,TRBJ1-2,NA,CASSPFQGRPNYGYTF,TGCGCCAGCAGCCCTTTCCAGGGTCGACCCAACTATGGCTACACCTTC
TRBD2,TRBV11-2,TRBJ2-1,few,CASSKPSGTSGRAGNEQFF,TGTGCCAGCAGCAAGCCTTCCGGGACTAGCGGGAGGGCCGGCAATGAGCAGTTCTTC
NA,TRBV29-1,TRBJ1-1,few,CSAGRAMNTEAFF,TGCAGCGCCGGACGGGCGATGAACACTGAAGCTTTCTTT
NA,TRBV3-1,TRBJ1-5,NA,CASSQDTGGHQPQHF,TGTGCCAGCAGCCAAGATACCGGGGGGCATCAGCCCCAGCATTTT
NA,TRBV28,TRBJ2-2,NA,CASSSQGGGRAGELFF,TGTGCCAGCAGTTCACAGGGAGGGGGGCGCGCCGGGGAGCTGTTTTTT
TRBD2,TRBV5-4,TRBJ2-3,NA,CASSPPGIAGAADTQYF,TGTGCCAGCAGCCCGCCCGGGATAGCGGGAGCCGCAGATACGCAGTATTTT
TRBD2,TRBV5-1,TRBJ2-1,NA,CASSLAGTSGNDEQFF,TGCGCCAGCAGCTTGGCCGGGACTAGCGGGAACGATGAGCAGTTCTTC
NA,TRBV12-3/TRBV12-4,TRBJ2-2,NA,CASSSTSTGELFF,TGTGCCAGCAGTTCGACCAGCACCGGGGAGCTGTTTTTT
NA,TRBV6-2/TRBV6-3,TRBJ1-5,NA,CASSYGAGPQHF,TGTGCCAGCAGTTACGGGGCCGGCCCCCAGCATTTT
NA,TRBV18,TRBJ1-6,few,CASSPMENSPLHF,TGTGCCAGCTCACCTATGGAGAATTCACCCCTCCACTTT
NA,TRBV7-7,TRBJ2-5,once,CASSRPGTEETQYF,TGTGCCAGCAGCCGCCCAGGGACCGAAGAGACCCAGTACTTC
NA,TRBV5-6,TRBJ2-7,NA,CASSLRGDGYEQYF,TGTGCCAGCAGCTTGCGAGGGGACGGCTACGAGCAGTACTTC
NA,TRBV5-5,TRBJ2-2,few,CASSLGQARAGELFF,TGTGCCAGCAGCTTGGGACAGGCCAGGGCCGGGGAGCTGTTTTTT
NA,TRBV12-3/TRBV12-4,TRBJ2-7,few,CASSLAPHSYEQYF,TGTGCCAGCAGTTTGGCCCCCCATTCCTACGAGCAGTACTTC
TRBD2,TRBV28,TRBJ2-1,few,CASSLPSGSIDEQFF,TGTGCCTCCTCCCTCCCGAGCGGGAGTATCGATGAGCAGTTCTTC
TRBD1,TRBV2,TRBJ1-1,few,CASSLAQGATEAFF,TGTGCCAGCAGTCTGGCCCAGGGGGCCACTGAAGCTTTCTTT
TRBD1,TRBV20-1,TRBJ2-1,NA,CSARDRFKSYNEQFF,TGCAGTGCTCGGGACAGGTTCAAGTCCTACAATGAGCAGTTCTTC
TRBD2,TRBV2,TRBJ2-7,NA,CASSETSGSYYEQYF,TGTGCCAGCAGTGAAACTAGCGGGAGTTACTACGAGCAGTACTTC
NA,TRBV20-1,TRBJ1-4,many,CSARDEGGFGYEKLFF,TGCAGTGCTAGAGATGAGGGGGGCTTCGGATATGAAAAACTGTTTTTT
TRBD2,TRBV2,TRBJ2-7,NA,CASSILGTSGTGEQYF,TGTGCCAGCAGTATCCTCGGGACTAGCGGGACTGGCGAGCAGTACTTC
NA,TRBV12-3/TRBV12-4,TRBJ1-5,NA,CASSLKINQPQHF,TGTGCCAGCAGTTTAAAAATCAATCAGCCCCAGCATTTT
NA,TRBV24-1,TRBJ2-3,NA,CATSDSTGRTDTQYF,TGTGCCACCAGTGATTCCACCGGACGTACAGATACGCAGTATTTT